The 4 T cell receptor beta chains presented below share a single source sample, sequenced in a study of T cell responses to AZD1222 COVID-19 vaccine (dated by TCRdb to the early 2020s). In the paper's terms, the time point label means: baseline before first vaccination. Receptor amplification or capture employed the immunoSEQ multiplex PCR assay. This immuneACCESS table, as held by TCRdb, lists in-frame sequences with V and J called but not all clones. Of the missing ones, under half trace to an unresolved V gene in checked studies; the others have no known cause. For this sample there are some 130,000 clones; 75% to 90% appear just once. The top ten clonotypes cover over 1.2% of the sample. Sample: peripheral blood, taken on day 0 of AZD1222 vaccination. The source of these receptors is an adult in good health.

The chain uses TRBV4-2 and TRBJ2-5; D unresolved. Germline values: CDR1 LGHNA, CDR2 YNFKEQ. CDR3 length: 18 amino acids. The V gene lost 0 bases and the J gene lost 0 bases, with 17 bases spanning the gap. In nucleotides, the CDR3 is TGTGCCAGCAGCCAAGATCGCGGTAGCTTAACGTACCAAGAGACCCAGTACTTC. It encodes CASSQDRGSLTYQETQYF.

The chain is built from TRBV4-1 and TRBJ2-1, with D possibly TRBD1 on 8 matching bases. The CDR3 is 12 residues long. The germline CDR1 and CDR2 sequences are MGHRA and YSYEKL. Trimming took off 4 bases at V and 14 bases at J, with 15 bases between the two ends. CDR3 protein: CASSPRGRGKFF. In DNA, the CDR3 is TGCGCCAGCAGCCCCAGGGGGCGGGGGAAGTTCTTC.

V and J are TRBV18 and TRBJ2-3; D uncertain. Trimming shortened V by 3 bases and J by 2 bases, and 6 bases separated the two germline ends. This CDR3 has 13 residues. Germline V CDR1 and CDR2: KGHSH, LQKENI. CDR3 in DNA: TGTGCCAGCTCACCCCAAGCCACAGATACGCAGTATTTT. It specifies CASSPQATDTQYF.

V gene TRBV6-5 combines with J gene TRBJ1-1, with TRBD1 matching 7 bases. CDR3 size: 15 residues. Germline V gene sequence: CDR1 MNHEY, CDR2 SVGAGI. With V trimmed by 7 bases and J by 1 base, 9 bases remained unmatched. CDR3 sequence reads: CASTEGGQTNTEAFF. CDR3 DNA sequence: TGTGCCAGCACCGAAGGGGGACAGACGAACACTGAAGCTTTCTTT.